These 7 T cell receptor beta chains were sequenced from one sample in a study of shared clonotypes between healthy human individuals. Clones were sequenced by immunoSEQ multiplex PCR, and TCRdb holds only the in-frame ones, with some missing. Here the sample spans fewer than 600,000 clones, 60% to 85% being singletons. Sequencing used PBMCs. These TCRs come from a woman between 40 and 50 years old in good health. Some clones in this sample may be carry-over from other donors' samples.

V usage is TRBV28 and J usage is TRBJ2-7; 9 nucleotides line up with TRBD2. The CDR3 is made up of 15 amino acids. Unmatched junction bases numbered 8, after V lost 2 bases and J lost 6 bases. Germline V lookup: CDR1 MDHEN, CDR2 SYDVKM. The CDR3 is CASSLRLAGLREQYF. The CDR3 region has the DNA TGTGCCAGCAGTTTACGGCTAGCGGGACTACGCGAGCAGTACTTC.

The chain recombines TRBV5-4 with TRBJ2-7; a possible D gene is TRBD1 (6 bases). The V gene lost 3 bases and the J gene lost 2 bases, with 12 bases spanning the gap. This CDR3 has 14 amino acids. Germline assignment: CDR1 SGHNT and CDR2 YYREEE (reference sequence). This CDR3 is CASSSRTGTYEQYF. The CDR3 DNA sequence: TGTGCCAGCAGCTCCCGCACAGGGACCTACGAGCAGTACTTC.

The V and J genes are TRBV9 and TRBJ1-1; maybe TRBD1 (5 bases). V lost 0 bases, J lost 4 bases, and 7 bases lay in between. CDR1 is SGDLS and CDR2 is YYNGEE in the germline V gene. The CDR3 runs 13 residues. DNA for the CDR3: TGTGCCAGCAGCGTAGCTCAGGGCACTGAAGCTTTCTTT. Translation: CASSVAQGTEAFF.

The V call is TRBV5-4, the J call TRBJ2-2; 8 bases fit TRBD1. Germline CDR1 reads SGHNT; CDR2 reads YYREEE (reference sequence). With V trimmed by 4 bases and J by 6 bases, 11 bases remained unmatched. The CDR3 is 16 residues long. Written as DNA, the CDR3 is TGTGCCAGCAGCCCCTGGACAGGGACCTTGTCCGGGGAGCTGTTTTTT. It encodes CASSPWTGTLSGELFF.

The gene calls are TRBV5-1 and TRBJ2-3; D may correspond to TRBD1 or TRBD2 (5 bases each). V gave up 4 bases and J gave up 4 bases, with 16 bases separating them. The CDR3 spans 15 residues. Germline assignment: CDR1 SGHRS and CDR2 YFSETQ. In DNA, the CDR3 is TGCGCCAGCAGCCTGGGGGACCTTTTCCCAGATACGCAGTATTTT. It yields the protein CASSLGDLFPDTQYF.

The gene calls are TRBV5-1 and TRBJ2-7, with 14 bases aligning to TRBD2. Germline V gene lookup returns CDR1 SGHRS and CDR2 YFSETQ. The V segment lost 0 bases and the J segment 2 bases; nucleotides outside the gene matches: 7. This CDR3 spans 18 amino acids. The DNA of the CDR3 is TGCGCCAGCAGCTTGGAGACTAGCGGGAGGGCAACTCCCTACGAGCAGTACTTC. Translated, it gives CASSLETSGRATPYEQYF.

This chain joins TRBV6-1 and TRBJ2-1, with 7 bases identical to TRBD1. This CDR3 region has 15 residues. CDR1 and CDR2 (germline): MNHNS, SASEGT. J was trimmed by 3 bases and V by 4 bases; bases with no gene match: 6. CDR3 protein: CASSGPQGDYNEQFF. The CDR3 region has the DNA TGTGCCAGCAGTGGGCCCCAGGGGGACTACAATGAGCAGTTCTTC.